A few counts support the clone carrying this T cell receptor beta chain. This record comes from a study of T cell repertoires in cytomegalovirus infection. TCRdb called the reads again in MiXCR, with one record for every CDR3 protein. Of 250,000 or so distinct CDR3 sequences detected, more than 15% appear once; the ten largest clones hold roughly half. Germline CDR1 MDHEN, CDR2 SYDVKM. The CDR3 is 15 amino acids. The V and J ends lost 6 bases and 6 bases, in that order; junction bases with no gene match: 11. The material sequenced was CD8+ T cells from PBMCs. The chain links TRBV28 to TRBJ2-1, with 7 bases that match TRBD1. The TCR originated in a human donor in good health (CMV status not recorded). Some clones in this sample may be carry-over from other donors' samples. The CDR3 bases are TGTGCCAGCAGACGTGACAGGGTTAGAACCAATGAGCAGTTCTTC. Translation: CASRRDRVRTNEQFF.